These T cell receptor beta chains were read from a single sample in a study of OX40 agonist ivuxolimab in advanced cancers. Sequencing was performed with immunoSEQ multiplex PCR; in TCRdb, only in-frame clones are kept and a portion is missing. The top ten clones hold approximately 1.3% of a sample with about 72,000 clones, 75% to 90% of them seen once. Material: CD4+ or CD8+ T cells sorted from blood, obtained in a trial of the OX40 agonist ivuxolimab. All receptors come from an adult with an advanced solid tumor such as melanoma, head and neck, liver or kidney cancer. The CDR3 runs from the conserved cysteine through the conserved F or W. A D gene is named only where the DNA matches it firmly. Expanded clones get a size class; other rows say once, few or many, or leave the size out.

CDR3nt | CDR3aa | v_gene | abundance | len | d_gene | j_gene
TGTGCCAGCTTGCGGGAGAGTTGGGGCACTGAAGCTTTCTTT | CASLRESWGTEAFF | TRBV2 | - | 14 | - | TRBJ1-1
TGTGCCACCAGCAGAGTGACAGGGGGAACCGGGGAGCTGTTTTTT | CATSRVTGGTGELFF | TRBV15 | - | 15 | TRBD1 | TRBJ2-2
TGTGCCATCAGGCCGACCTCTGGAAACACCATATATTTT | CAIRPTSGNTIYF | TRBV10-3 | - | 13 | - | TRBJ1-3
TGTGCCAGCAGATGGGACATGAACACTGAAGCTTTCTTT | CASRWDMNTEAFF | TRBV6-1 | - | 13 | - | TRBJ1-1
TGTGCCAGCAGGGGACCCCGCGAAGACAATGAGCAGTTCTTC | CASRGPREDNEQFF | TRBV28 | - | 14 | - | TRBJ2-1
TGTGCCAGCAGTCCCGGGACGGAAAGTGAAAAACTGTTTTTT | CASSPGTESEKLFF | TRBV2 | - | 14 | - | TRBJ1-4
TGTGCCAGCAGTTCGGGCGGACAGGGGAGAGAGACCCAGTACTTC | CASSSGGQGRETQYF | TRBV28 | - | 15 | TRBD1 | TRBJ2-5
TGTGCCAGCAGTGGAATGACTAGCGGGAGTGGGGAGACCCAGTACTTC | CASSGMTSGSGETQYF | TRBV6-1 | - | 16 | TRBD2 | TRBJ2-5
TGTGCCAGCAGCCAGACAGCGTCGACTAATGAAAAACTGTTTTTT | CASSQTASTNEKLFF | TRBV6-5 | - | 15 | - | TRBJ1-4
TGTGCAAGTCGCTTTTCCGGGACAGGGGGCACCGGGGAGCTGTTTTTT | CASRFSGTGGTGELFF | TRBV12-2 | - | 16 | - | TRBJ2-2
TGCAGCGTTGGGGAGAACACCGGGGAGCTGTTTTTT | CSVGENTGELFF | TRBV29-1 | - | 12 | - | TRBJ2-2
TGTGCCAGCGATCGACTAGGGAACAATGAGCAGTTCTTC | CASDRLGNNEQFF | TRBV6-6 | - | 13 | - | TRBJ2-1
TGCGCCAGCAGCCAAGATCCCCCACTAGCGGGAGGAGTTCATACGCAGTATTTT | CASSQDPPLAGGVHTQYF | TRBV4-1 | - | 18 | TRBD2 | TRBJ2-3
TGCGCCAGCAGCCCCGACCCGCGATTGAACACTGAAGCTTTCTTT | CASSPDPRLNTEAFF | TRBV5-1 | - | 15 | - | TRBJ1-1
TGTGCCAGCAGCTTTCAACCGACAGGGCTTAATGAAAAACTGTTTTTT | CASSFQPTGLNEKLFF | TRBV5-4 | - | 16 | TRBD1 | TRBJ1-4
TGTGCCAGCAGCCAAAACGCGGGGTACGGGAGCTCCTACGAGCAGTACTTC | CASSQNAGYGSSYEQYF | TRBV11-2 | - | 17 | - | TRBJ2-7
TGCAGCGTTGCAGGTCGGGCAGGGGAGAACACTGAAGCTTTCTTT | CSVAGRAGENTEAFF | TRBV29-1 | - | 15 | - | TRBJ1-1
TGTGCCAGCAGTTTGATGGGTGGGAGCAATCAGCCCCAGCATTTT | CASSLMGGSNQPQHF | TRBV6-6 | once | 15 | - | TRBJ1-5
TGTGCCAGTAGTAGATTACGGGGGAACGAGCAGTACTTC | CASSRLRGNEQYF | TRBV19 | - | 13 | - | TRBJ2-7
TGCGCCAGCAGCTTGACAGGGGAGGGTAACACTGAAGCTTTCTTT | CASSLTGEGNTEAFF | TRBV5-1 | - | 15 | TRBD1 | TRBJ1-1
TGTGCCAGTACCTCGGGACAGCCTTACGAGCAGTACTTC | CASTSGQPYEQYF | TRBV19 | - | 13 | TRBD1 | TRBJ2-7
TGCGCCAGCAGCTTGGCCACGAGACTAGCGGGAGTCGGAGAGACCCAGTACTTC | CASSLATRLAGVGETQYF | TRBV5-1 | - | 18 | TRBD2 | TRBJ2-5
TGTGCCAGCAGCTTACAGGTCGCGAACACTGAAGCTTTCTTT | CASSLQVANTEAFF | TRBV7-2 | - | 14 | - | TRBJ1-1
TGTGCCAGCAAGGAAACTACGGGGGGGTTCAGGACCCAGTACTTC | CASKETTGGFRTQYF | TRBV19 | - | 15 | TRBD2 | TRBJ2-5
TGCGCCAGCCACGGACTAGGCTACAATGAGCAGTTCTTC | CASHGLGYNEQFF | TRBV5-1 | - | 13 | TRBD2 | TRBJ2-1
TGTGCCAGTAGTTCCCTCCAGACGGCCTCCTACGAGCAGTACTTC | CASSSLQTASYEQYF | TRBV19 | - | 15 | - | TRBJ2-7
TGTGCCAGCTCACCAAGGACAGGTTCCTCAAATGAGCAGTTCTTC | CASSPRTGSSNEQFF | TRBV18 | - | 15 | TRBD1 | TRBJ2-1
TGTGCCAGCAGCTTAGCGAGCGCACGCGGGACCCAGTACTTC | CASSLASARGTQYF | TRBV7-8 | once | 14 | - | TRBJ2-5
TGTGCCAGCAGCGTAGGACCTGATACGCAGTATTTT | CASSVGPDTQYF | TRBV9 | - | 12 | - | TRBJ2-3
TGTGCCAGCAGTACGACGGGGGCGCGGGGTGTGGGGCAGTTCTTC | CASSTTGARGVGQFF | TRBV6-5 | - | 15 | - | TRBJ2-1
TGTGCCAGCAGGGGAGACAGACTTGTAGAGACCCAGTACTTC | CASRGDRLVETQYF | TRBV6-5 | - | 14 | - | TRBJ2-5
TGTGCCAGCAGCGTAGTAACAGGCCCGAACACCGGGGAGCTGTTTTTT | CASSVVTGPNTGELFF | TRBV9 | once | 16 | - | TRBJ2-2
TGTGCCAGCAGGGTCCGGGGAGGAGGTGACTATGGCTACACCTTC | CASRVRGGGDYGYTF | TRBV6-6 | - | 15 | - | TRBJ1-2
TGCAGCGGCGGACAGTTGGAGACCCAGTACTTC | CSGGQLETQYF | TRBV29-1 | - | 11 | - | TRBJ2-5
TGTGCCAGTAGTATAGGTCGCAGGGAAGATAACTATGGCTACACCTTC | CASSIGRREDNYGYTF | TRBV19 | - | 16 | - | TRBJ1-2
TGCGCCAGCAGCAGGGCCGGGACAGGGGGATTTGTGGACACTGAAGCTTTCTTT | CASSRAGTGGFVDTEAFF | TRBV5-1 | - | 18 | TRBD1 | TRBJ1-1
TGCGCCAGCAGCGTCACCGGGGGCTATGGCTACACCTTC | CASSVTGGYGYTF | TRBV5-1 | - | 13 | - | TRBJ1-2
TGTGCCAGCAGCATAAGACTAGCGGCAGACAATGAGCAGTTCTTC | CASSIRLAADNEQFF | TRBV11-2 | - | 15 | TRBD2 | TRBJ2-1
TGTGCCAGCAGCTTAGACAACCTTAGCAATCAGCCCCAGCATTTT | CASSLDNLSNQPQHF | TRBV11-2 | few | 15 | - | TRBJ1-5
TGTGCCAGCAGCACCGGGGCAAGTGGAAACACCATATATTTT | CASSTGASGNTIYF | TRBV9 | many | 14 | - | TRBJ1-3
TGTGCCATCAGTGAGTCGGGGTACGAGCAGTACTTC | CAISESGYEQYF | TRBV10-3 | - | 12 | - | TRBJ2-7
TGCGCCAGCAGCTTGGATGGGAGCTTCGGTACAGATACGCAGTATTTT | CASSLDGSFGTDTQYF | TRBV5-1 | once | 16 | - | TRBJ2-3
TGTGCCAGTAGTATAGGACCAGCTTACGAGCAGTACTTC | CASSIGPAYEQYF | TRBV19 | - | 13 | - | TRBJ2-7
TGTGCCATTCGGCTCGGACAGCTTACTAACTATGGCTACACCTTC | CAIRLGQLTNYGYTF | TRBV10-3 | - | 15 | - | TRBJ1-2
TGTGCCAGTAGTATAGTAGCCCGGAACTATGGCTACACCTTC | CASSIVARNYGYTF | TRBV19 | once | 14 | - | TRBJ1-2
TGTGCCAGCAGTTTACAGGGGGGAAGTGAAAAACTGTTTTTT | CASSLQGGSEKLFF | TRBV28 | once | 14 | TRBD1 | TRBJ1-4
TGTGCCAGCAGTGACGGGTTGACGGATCCGAACACTGAAGCTTTCTTT | CASSDGLTDPNTEAFF | TRBV6-4 | - | 16 | - | TRBJ1-1
TGTGCCACCGCCCGGGACAGCGGAAAGTGGGGGCAGTACTTC | CATARDSGKWGQYF | TRBV6-5 | - | 14 | TRBD1 | TRBJ2-7
TGTGCCAGCAGCCAATCGACTAACAATGAGCAGTTCTTC | CASSQSTNNEQFF | TRBV7-8 | - | 13 | - | TRBJ2-1
TGTGCCAGCACTCCTCGGGGGGCGGTGACCCAGTACTTC | CASTPRGAVTQYF | TRBV11-2 | - | 13 | - | TRBJ2-5
TGCAGCGTTGTTTCGCAATTCCCCTACGAGCAGTACTTC | CSVVSQFPYEQYF | TRBV29-1 | - | 13 | - | TRBJ2-7
TGTGCCAGTTCGGGGGGATTGACTTTGTACGAGCAGTACTTC | CASSGGLTLYEQYF | TRBV28 | - | 14 | TRBD2 | TRBJ2-7
TGTGCCACGTCGGACAGGGAAAATGAGCAGTTCTTC | CATSDRENEQFF | TRBV10-3 | - | 12 | TRBD1 | TRBJ2-1
TGTGCCAGAAGCTCGACAGGGTTTACACGGGGCTACACCTTC | CARSSTGFTRGYTF | TRBV7-5 | - | 14 | - | TRBJ1-2
TGTGCCAGCAGCTCAACCCCAGGGGGCCCAACCCTAAACACCGGGGAGCTGTTTTTT | CASSSTPGGPTLNTGELFF | TRBV7-6 | few | 19 | TRBD1 | TRBJ2-2
TGTGCCATCAGTGACTCGGCCGGGGGGAACACCGGGGAGCTGTTTTTT | CAISDSAGGNTGELFF | TRBV10-3 | - | 16 | - | TRBJ2-2
TGTGCCAGCAGCGAAGGACAGGGGATGGGTGAAAAACTGTTTTTT | CASSEGQGMGEKLFF | TRBV9 | - | 15 | TRBD1 | TRBJ1-4
TGTGCCAGCAGCTTATTCCACACTGAAGCTTTCTTT | CASSLFHTEAFF | TRBV11-3 | - | 12 | - | TRBJ1-1
TGTGCCATCAGGGAGCAGAACACCGGGGAGCTGTTTTTT | CAIREQNTGELFF | TRBV27 | - | 13 | - | TRBJ2-2
TGTGCCTGGATTTATAGCGGGACAGGGGGCACTGAAGCTTTCTTT | CAWIYSGTGGTEAFF | TRBV30 | few | 15 | TRBD1 | TRBJ1-1